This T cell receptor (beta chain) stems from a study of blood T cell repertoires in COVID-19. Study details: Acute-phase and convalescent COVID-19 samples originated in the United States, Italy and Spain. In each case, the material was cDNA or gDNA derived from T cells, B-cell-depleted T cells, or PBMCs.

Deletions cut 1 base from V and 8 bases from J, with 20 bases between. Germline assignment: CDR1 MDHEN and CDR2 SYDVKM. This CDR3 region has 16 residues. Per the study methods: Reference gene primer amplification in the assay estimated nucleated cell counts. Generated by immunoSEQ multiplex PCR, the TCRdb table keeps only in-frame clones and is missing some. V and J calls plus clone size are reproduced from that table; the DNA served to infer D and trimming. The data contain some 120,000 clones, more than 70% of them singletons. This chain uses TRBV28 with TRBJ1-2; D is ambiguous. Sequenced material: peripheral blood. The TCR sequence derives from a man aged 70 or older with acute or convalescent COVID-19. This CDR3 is CASSLSPGGRSHGYTF. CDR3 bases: TGTGCCAGCAGTTTATCCCCAGGTGGCAGGTCGCACGGCTACACCTTC.